This TCR beta chain appears in the sequencing data of a study of glioma-infiltrating T cells after dendritic cell vaccination. In the study overall: Three intradermal dendritic cell vaccine injections were given every two weeks. Findings and caveats of the study: Estimated pretreatment TIL content predicted outcome after dendritic cell vaccination.

Specified time point: after dendritic cell vaccination, including at tumor progression/relapse. Germline trimming cut 4 bases from V and 2 bases from J; bases unmatched to any gene: 6. This CDR3 comprises 14 residues. Germline V gene data show CDR1 as SGDLS and CDR2 as YYNGEE. Up to 2 ug genomic DNA was used for TCRB CDR3 amplification. Method: immunoSEQ multiplex PCR; TCRdb's copy keeps in-frame clones and lacks some. The sample gives tens of thousands of clones, 85% of which show up once; around 8.5% is in the top ten. Concerning this clone: What it binds is unknown.

The material was blood, obtained after dendritic cell vaccination. This chain uses TRBV9 with TRBJ2-7, with 7 bases matching TRBD1. The clonotype originates from a human donor with glioblastoma. The CDR3 here is CASSLRQGPYEQYF. CDR3 nucleotide sequence: TGTGCCAGCAGCCTCCGACAGGGTCCCTACGAGCAGTACTTC.